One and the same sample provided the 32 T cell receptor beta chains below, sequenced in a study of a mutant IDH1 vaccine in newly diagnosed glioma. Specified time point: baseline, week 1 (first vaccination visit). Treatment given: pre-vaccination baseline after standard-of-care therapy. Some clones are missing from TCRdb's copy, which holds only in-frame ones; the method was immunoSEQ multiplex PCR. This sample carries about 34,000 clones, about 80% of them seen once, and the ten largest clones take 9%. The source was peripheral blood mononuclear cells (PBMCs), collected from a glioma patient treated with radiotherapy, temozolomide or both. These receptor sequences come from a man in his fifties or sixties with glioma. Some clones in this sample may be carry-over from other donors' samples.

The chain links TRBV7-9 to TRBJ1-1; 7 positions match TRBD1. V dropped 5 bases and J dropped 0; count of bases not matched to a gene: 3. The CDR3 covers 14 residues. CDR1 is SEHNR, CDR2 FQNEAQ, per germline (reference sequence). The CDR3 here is CASSPTGMNTEAFF. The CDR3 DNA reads TGTGCCAGCAGCCCGACAGGGATGAACACTGAAGCTTTCTTT. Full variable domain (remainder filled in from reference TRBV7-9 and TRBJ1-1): DTGVSQNPRHKITKRGQNVTFRCDPISEHNRLYWYRQTLGQGPEFLTYFQNEAQLEKSRLLSDRFSAERPKGSFSTLEIQRTEQGDSAMYLCASSPTGMNTEAFFGQGTRLTVV.

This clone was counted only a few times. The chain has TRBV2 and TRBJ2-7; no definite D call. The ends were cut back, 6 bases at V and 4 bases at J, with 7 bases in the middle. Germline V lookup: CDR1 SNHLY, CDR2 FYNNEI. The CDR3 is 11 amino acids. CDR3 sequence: CASSVEYEQYF. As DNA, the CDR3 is TGTGCCAGCAGCGTAGAATACGAGCAGTACTTC.

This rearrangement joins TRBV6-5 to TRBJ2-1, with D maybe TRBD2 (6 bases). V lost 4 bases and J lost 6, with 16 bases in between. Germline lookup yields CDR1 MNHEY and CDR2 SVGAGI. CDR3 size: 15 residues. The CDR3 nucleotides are TGTGCCAGCAGTTCATCTAGCGAGGATCTCAATGAGCAGTTCTTC. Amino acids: CASSSSSEDLNEQFF.

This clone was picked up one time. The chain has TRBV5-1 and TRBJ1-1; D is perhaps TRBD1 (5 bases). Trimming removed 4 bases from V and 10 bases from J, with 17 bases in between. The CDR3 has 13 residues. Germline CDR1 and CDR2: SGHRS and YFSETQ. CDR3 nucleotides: TGCGCCAGCAGCCGACCTGGGGACCTCGGAGCTTTCTTT. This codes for CASSRPGDLGAFF.

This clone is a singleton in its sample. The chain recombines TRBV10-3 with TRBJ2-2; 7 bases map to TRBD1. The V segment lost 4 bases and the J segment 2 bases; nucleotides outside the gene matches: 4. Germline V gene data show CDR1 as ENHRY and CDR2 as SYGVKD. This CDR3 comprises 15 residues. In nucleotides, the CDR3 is TGTGCCATCAGTGGACAGGGTATCAACACCGGGGAGCTGTTTTTT. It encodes CAISGQGINTGELFF.

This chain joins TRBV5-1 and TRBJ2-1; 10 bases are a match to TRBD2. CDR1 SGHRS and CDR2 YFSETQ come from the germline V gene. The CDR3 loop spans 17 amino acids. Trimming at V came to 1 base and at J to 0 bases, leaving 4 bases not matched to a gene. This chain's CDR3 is CASSLRASGGSYNEQFF. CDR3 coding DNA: TGCGCCAGCAGCTTGAGGGCTAGCGGGGGCTCCTACAATGAGCAGTTCTTC.

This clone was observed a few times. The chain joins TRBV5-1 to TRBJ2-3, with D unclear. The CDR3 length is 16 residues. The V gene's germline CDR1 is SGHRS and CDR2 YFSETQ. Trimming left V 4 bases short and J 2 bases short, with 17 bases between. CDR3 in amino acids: CASSLRTGFLTDTQYF. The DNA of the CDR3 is TGCGCCAGCAGCCTGAGGACGGGTTTTCTCACAGATACGCAGTATTTT.

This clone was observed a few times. CDR3: CASSPDGGEKLFF. As DNA, the CDR3 is TGTGCCAGCAGCCCGGACGGGGGTGAGAAACTGTTTTTT. The chain combines TRBV7-8 with TRBJ1-4, with D tentatively TRBD1 (5 bases). Trimming left V 5 bases short and J 11 bases short, with 15 bases between. This CDR3 has 13 residues. CDR1 is SGHVS and CDR2 is FQNEAQ in the germline V gene.

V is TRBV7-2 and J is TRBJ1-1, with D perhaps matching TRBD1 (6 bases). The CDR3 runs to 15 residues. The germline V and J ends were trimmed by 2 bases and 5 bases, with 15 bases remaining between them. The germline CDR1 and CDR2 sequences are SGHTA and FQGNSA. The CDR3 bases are TGTGCCAGCAGCTTAATGACACCCCAGGGGACTGAAGCTTTCTTT. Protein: CASSLMTPQGTEAFF.

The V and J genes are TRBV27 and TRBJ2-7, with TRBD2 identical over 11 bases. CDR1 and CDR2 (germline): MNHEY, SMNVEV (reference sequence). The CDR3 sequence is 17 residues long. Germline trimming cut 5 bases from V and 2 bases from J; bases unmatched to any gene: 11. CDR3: CASSPGLAERGAYEQYF. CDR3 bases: TGTGCCAGCAGTCCGGGACTAGCGGAAAGGGGAGCCTACGAGCAGTACTTC.

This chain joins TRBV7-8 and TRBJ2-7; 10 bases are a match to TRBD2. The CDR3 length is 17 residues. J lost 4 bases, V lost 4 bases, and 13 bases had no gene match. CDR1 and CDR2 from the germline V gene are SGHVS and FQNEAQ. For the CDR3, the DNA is TGTGCCAGCAGCTCCCCTATAGCGGGAGGCTCCCTTTACGAGCAGTACTTC. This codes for CASSSPIAGGSLYEQYF.

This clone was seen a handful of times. The CDR3 sequence is CSVNPQDDYGYTF. DNA of the CDR3: TGCAGCGTAAATCCTCAGGACGACTATGGCTACACCTTC. This sequence joins TRBV29-1 and TRBJ1-2; D ambiguous. The V end was cut by 6 bases, the J end by 3 bases, with 14 bases between. From germline, CDR1 is SQVTM and CDR2 ANQGSEA. The length of the CDR3 is 13 residues.

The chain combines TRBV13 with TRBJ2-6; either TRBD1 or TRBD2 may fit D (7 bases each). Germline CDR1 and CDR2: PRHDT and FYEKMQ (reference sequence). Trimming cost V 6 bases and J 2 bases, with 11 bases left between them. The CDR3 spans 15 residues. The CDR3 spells CASRTGRAGANVLTF. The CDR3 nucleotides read TGTGCCAGCAGGACAGGGAGGGCTGGGGCCAACGTCCTGACTTTC.

CDR3: CASSGQGGTEAFF. The CDR3, as DNA: TGTGCCAGCAGCGGACAGGGGGGCACTGAAGCTTTCTTT. The chain uses TRBV11-2 and TRBJ1-1, with 10 bases matching TRBD1. This CDR3 has 13 residues. Germline loops: CDR1 SGHAT, CDR2 FQNNGV. After removal of 5 bases from V and 4 bases from J, the junction contained 1 base not matched to a gene.

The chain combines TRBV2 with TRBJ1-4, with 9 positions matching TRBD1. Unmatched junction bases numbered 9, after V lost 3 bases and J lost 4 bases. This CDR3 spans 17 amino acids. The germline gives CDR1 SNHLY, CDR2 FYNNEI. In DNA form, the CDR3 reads TGTGCCAGCAGTGAGGTTGGGACAGGGAGGAGTAATGAAAAACTGTTTTTT. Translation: CASSEVGTGRSNEKLFF.

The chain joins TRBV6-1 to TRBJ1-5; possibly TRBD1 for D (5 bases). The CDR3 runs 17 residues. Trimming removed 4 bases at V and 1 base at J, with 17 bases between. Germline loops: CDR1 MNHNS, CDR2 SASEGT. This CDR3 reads CASSGTPGTLSNQPQHF. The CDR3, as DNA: TGTGCCAGCAGTGGCACTCCCGGGACTCTCAGCAATCAGCCCCAGCATTTT.

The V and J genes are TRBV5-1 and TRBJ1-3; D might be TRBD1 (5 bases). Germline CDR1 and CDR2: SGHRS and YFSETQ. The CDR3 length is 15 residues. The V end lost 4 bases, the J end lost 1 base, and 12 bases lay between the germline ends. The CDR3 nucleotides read TGCGCCAGCAGCACTAACGGGGGTTCTGGAAACACCATATATTTT. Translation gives CASSTNGGSGNTIYF.

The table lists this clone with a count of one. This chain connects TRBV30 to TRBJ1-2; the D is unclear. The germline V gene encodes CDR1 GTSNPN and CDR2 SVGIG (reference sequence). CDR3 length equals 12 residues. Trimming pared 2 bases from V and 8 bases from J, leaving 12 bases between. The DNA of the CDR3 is TGTGCCTGGAGTCCCTCGGGAATCGGCTACACCTTC. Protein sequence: CAWSPSGIGYTF.

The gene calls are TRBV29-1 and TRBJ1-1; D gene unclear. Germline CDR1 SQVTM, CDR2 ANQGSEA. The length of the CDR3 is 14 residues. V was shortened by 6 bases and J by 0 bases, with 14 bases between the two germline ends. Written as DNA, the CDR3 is TGCAGCGTCCAAAGCCAGAACATGAACACTGAAGCTTTCTTT. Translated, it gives CSVQSQNMNTEAFF.

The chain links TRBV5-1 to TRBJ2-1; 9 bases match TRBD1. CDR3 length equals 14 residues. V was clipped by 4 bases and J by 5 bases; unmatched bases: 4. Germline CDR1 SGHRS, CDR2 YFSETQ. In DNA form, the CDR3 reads TGCGCCAGCAGCATCGGACAGGGGAACAATGAGCAGTTCTTC. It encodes CASSIGQGNNEQFF.

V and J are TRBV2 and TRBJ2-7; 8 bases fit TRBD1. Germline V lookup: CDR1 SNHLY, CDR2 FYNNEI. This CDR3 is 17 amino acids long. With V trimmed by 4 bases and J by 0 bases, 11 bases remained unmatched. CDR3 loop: CASSVDRAMSSSYEQYF. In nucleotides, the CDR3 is TGTGCCAGCAGTGTGGACAGGGCGATGTCCTCCTCCTACGAGCAGTACTTC.

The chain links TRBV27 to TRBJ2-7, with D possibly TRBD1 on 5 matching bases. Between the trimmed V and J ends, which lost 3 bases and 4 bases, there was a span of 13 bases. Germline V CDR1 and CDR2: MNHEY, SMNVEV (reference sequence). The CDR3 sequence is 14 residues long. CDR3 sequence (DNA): TGTGCCAGCAGTTTGATGCCAGGGAAATACGAGCAGTACTTC. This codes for CASSLMPGKYEQYF.

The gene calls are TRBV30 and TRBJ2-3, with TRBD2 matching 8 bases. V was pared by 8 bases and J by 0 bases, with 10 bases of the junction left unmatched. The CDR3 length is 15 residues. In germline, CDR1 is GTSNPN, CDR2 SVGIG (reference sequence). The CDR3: CALPAGARSTDTQYF. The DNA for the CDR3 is TGTGCCCTCCCAGCGGGGGCCCGAAGCACAGATACGCAGTATTTT.

The CDR3, as DNA: TGCGCCAGCAGCTTGGGACAGGGGAATGAGCAGTTCTTC. Protein sequence: CASSLGQGNEQFF. The V and J genes are TRBV4-1 and TRBJ2-1; 10 bases are shared with TRBD1. V dropped 5 bases and J dropped 7; count of bases not matched to a gene: 2. CDR1 is MGHRA, CDR2 YSYEKL, per germline. The CDR3 is 13 residues long.

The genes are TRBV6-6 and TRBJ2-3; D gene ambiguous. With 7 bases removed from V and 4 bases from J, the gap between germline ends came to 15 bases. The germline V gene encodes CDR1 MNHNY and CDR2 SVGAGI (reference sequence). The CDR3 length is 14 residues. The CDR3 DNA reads TGTGCCAGCACCTATGGAACCCTCTCAGATACGCAGTATTTT. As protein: CASTYGTLSDTQYF.

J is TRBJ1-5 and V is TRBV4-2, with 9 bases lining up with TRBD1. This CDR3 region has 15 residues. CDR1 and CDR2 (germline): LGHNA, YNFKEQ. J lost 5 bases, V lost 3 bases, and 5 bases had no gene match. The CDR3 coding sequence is TGTGCCAGCAGCCACGGGGACAGGGAGGATCAGCCCCAGCATTTT. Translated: CASSHGDREDQPQHF.

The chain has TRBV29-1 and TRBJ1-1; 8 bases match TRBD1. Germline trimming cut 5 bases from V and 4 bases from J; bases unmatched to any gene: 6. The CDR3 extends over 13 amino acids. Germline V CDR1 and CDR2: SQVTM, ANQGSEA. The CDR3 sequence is CSVSGGRGTEAFF. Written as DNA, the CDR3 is TGCAGCGTTTCAGGGGGCAGGGGCACTGAAGCTTTCTTT.

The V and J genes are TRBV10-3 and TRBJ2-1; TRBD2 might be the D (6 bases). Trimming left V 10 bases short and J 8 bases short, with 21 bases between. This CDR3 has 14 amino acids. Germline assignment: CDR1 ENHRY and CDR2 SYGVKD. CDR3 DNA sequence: TGTGCCAGCTCCGTGCGGGGATTCTCCCATGAGCAGTTCTTC. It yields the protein CASSVRGFSHEQFF.

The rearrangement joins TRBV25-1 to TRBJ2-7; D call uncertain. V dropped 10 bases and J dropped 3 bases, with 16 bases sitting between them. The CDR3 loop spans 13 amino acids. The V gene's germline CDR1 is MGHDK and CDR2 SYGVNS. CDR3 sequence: CATTESGRYEQYF. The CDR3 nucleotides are TGTGCCACCACGGAATCCGGGCGCTACGAGCAGTACTTC.

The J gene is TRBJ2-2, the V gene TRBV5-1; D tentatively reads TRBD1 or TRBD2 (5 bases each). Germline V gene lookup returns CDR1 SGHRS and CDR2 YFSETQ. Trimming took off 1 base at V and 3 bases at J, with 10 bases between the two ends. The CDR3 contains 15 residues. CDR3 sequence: CASSLSPGHTGELFF. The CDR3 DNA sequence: TGCGCCAGCAGCTTGTCTCCGGGACACACCGGGGAGCTGTTTTTT.

CDR3 DNA: TGTGCCAGCAGCCTTTACACCGGGGAGCTGTTTTTT. Translated: CASSLYTGELFF. The chain has TRBV2 and TRBJ2-2; unclear D gene. CDR3 size: 12 residues. Germline V gene lookup returns CDR1 SNHLY and CDR2 FYNNEI. With 6 bases removed from V and 3 bases from J, the gap between germline ends came to 5 bases.

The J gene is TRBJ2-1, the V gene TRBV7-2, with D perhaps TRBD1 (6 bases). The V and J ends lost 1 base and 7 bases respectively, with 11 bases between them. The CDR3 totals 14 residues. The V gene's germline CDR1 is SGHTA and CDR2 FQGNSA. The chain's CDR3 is CASSLVTGLNEQFF. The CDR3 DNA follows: TGTGCCAGCAGCTTAGTGACAGGTTTGAATGAGCAGTTCTTC.